A single sample gave rise to the 32 T cell receptor beta chains below, sequenced in a study of T cell responses to AZD1222 COVID-19 vaccine. TCRdb's table, derived via immunoSEQ multiplex PCR, lists solely in-frame clones and lacks some. Among 130,000 to 150,000 clones, around 90% were seen once, and the ten largest hold 4% to 6%. This material consisted of peripheral blood, taken on day 0 of AZD1222 vaccination. The receptor source for this set is an adult in good health.

This rearrangement joins TRBV28 to TRBJ2-1, with no clear D. This CDR3 comprises 16 residues. The V gene lost 2 bases and the J gene lost 0 bases, with 11 bases spanning the gap. Germline V gene lookup returns CDR1 MDHEN and CDR2 SYDVKM. The CDR3 protein is CASSLNRRSSYNEQFF. The CDR3 nucleotides are TGTGCCAGCAGTTTAAATCGGCGTAGCTCCTACAATGAGCAGTTCTTC.

The chain employs TRBV5-4 and TRBJ1-2; 7 bases map to TRBD1. Germline values: CDR1 SGHNT, CDR2 YYREEE (reference sequence). V dropped 3 bases and J dropped 3; count of bases not matched to a gene: 8. The CDR3 runs 15 residues. CDR3 sequence: CASSSSGDSDYGYTF. CDR3 in DNA: TGTGCCAGCAGCTCCTCCGGGGACAGCGACTATGGCTACACCTTC.

The V and J genes are TRBV5-1 and TRBJ1-4; TRBD1 is a possible D gene (5 bases). Germline assignment: CDR1 SGHRS and CDR2 YFSETQ. The CDR3 is 14 amino acids. Trimming stripped 3 bases from V and 5 bases from J, with 11 bases between. The CDR3 region has the DNA TGCGCCAGCAGCTCGGGGCTTACCAATGAAAAACTGTTTTTT. It encodes CASSSGLTNEKLFF. The full variable domain, in which reference TRBV5-1 and TRBJ1-4 provide the parts outside the CDR3, is KAGVTQTPRYLIKTRGQQVTLSCSPISGHRSVSWYQQTPGQGLQFLFEYFSETQRNKGNFPGRFSGRQFSNSRSEMNVSTLELGDSALYLCASSSGLTNEKLFFGSGTQLSVL.

The chain combines TRBV4-3 with TRBJ1-1, with D maybe TRBD1 (5 bases). Deletions cut 4 bases from V and 6 bases from J, with 12 bases between. The CDR3 length is 13 residues. CDR1 and CDR2 (germline): LGHNA, YSLEER. The CDR3 sequence: CASSLFWDAEAFF. In DNA form, the CDR3 reads TGCGCCAGCAGCCTTTTCTGGGACGCTGAAGCTTTCTTT.

The chain links TRBV4-3 to TRBJ1-1; D is ambiguous. The CDR3 runs to 14 residues. With 0 bases removed from V and 1 base from J, the gap between germline ends came to 6 bases. Germline CDR1 LGHNA, CDR2 YSLEER. The CDR3 loop is CASSQDWGNTEAFF. CDR3 coding DNA: TGCGCCAGCAGCCAAGATTGGGGGAACACTGAAGCTTTCTTT.

The chain has TRBV6-5 and TRBJ2-2; D gene uncertain. The V gene lost 0 bases and the J gene lost 2 bases, with 7 bases spanning the gap. The CDR3 spans 15 residues. Germline loops: CDR1 MNHEY, CDR2 SVGAGI. CDR3 in amino acids: CASSYSSFNTGELFF. The CDR3 nucleotides are TGTGCCAGCAGTTACTCCTCTTTTAACACCGGGGAGCTGTTTTTT.

The gene calls are TRBV19 and TRBJ2-1; D may be TRBD1 (6 bases). Germline-derived CDR1 and CDR2 are LNHDA and SQIVND (reference sequence). Trimming took 9 bases from V and 5 from J, leaving 20 bases between them. The CDR3 covers 15 residues. DNA of the CDR3: TGTGCCAGCCTTCCCAGGACAGCCGGAAACAATGAGCAGTTCTTC. It translates to CASLPRTAGNNEQFF.

V is TRBV5-1 and J is TRBJ2-7, with a weak D call TRBD2 (6 bases). The V end lost 4 bases, the J end lost 5 bases, and 16 bases lay between the germline ends. The CDR3 loop spans 14 amino acids. Germline values: CDR1 SGHRS, CDR2 YFSETQ. CDR3 DNA sequence: TGCGCCAGCAGCCCCCGTCCGGGGGTGCACGAGCAGTACTTC. Translation: CASSPRPGVHEQYF.

The chain employs TRBV12-3 or TRBV12-4 and TRBJ1-5; D remains unclear. This CDR3 contains 12 residues. Trimming cost V 8 bases and J 6 bases, with 11 bases left between them. The CDR3 loop is CASRYSGQPQHF. The CDR3 region has the DNA TGTGCCAGCCGTTATTCCGGTCAGCCCCAGCATTTT.

DNA for the CDR3: TGTGCCAGTTCTAGCGGTCCCCACTCCTACGAGCAGTACTTC. Its translation is CASSSGPHSYEQYF. V is TRBV19 and J is TRBJ2-7, with 7 bases identical to TRBD2. Germline CDR1 reads LNHDA; CDR2 reads SQIVND (reference sequence). The CDR3 consists of 14 residues. J gave up 0 bases and V 8 bases, and 7 bases lay outside the gene matches.

This rearrangement joins TRBV3-1 (or the pseudogene TRBV3-2) to TRBJ1-1; D is unclear. The CDR3 is 12 residues long. CDR1 and CDR2 from the germline V gene are LGHDT and YNNKEL (reference sequence). V was shortened by 3 bases and J by 4 bases, with 6 bases between the two germline ends. Written as DNA, the CDR3 is TGTGCCAGCAGCCAGTCGGGCACTGAAGCTTTCTTT. Translated, it gives CASSQSGTEAFF.

The chain uses TRBV19 and TRBJ2-1; possible D gene TRBD2, 5 bases. V was trimmed by 6 bases and J by 7 bases, leaving 10 bases between them. This CDR3 spans 12 amino acids. Germline CDR1 LNHDA, CDR2 SQIVND (reference sequence). The CDR3 here is CASSPGVNEQFF. The CDR3 DNA reads as TGTGCCAGTAGCCCCGGGGTAAATGAGCAGTTCTTC.

The genes are TRBV18 and TRBJ2-1; the match to TRBD2 covers 7 bases. V lost 3 bases to trimming and J lost 5 bases; unmatched junction nucleotides: 4. This CDR3 is 14 amino acids long. Germline V gene data show CDR1 as KGHSH and CDR2 as LQKENI. CDR3 bases: TGTGCCAGCTCACCGGGGAGGGGTAACAATGAGCAGTTCTTC. This gives the protein CASSPGRGNNEQFF. The variable domain in full, completed from reference TRBV18 and TRBJ2-1, reads NAGVMQNPRHLVRRRGQEARLRCSPMKGHSHVYWYRQLPEEGLKFMVYLQKENIIDESGMPKERFSAEFPKEGPSILRIQQVVRGDSAAYFCASSPGRGNNEQFFGPGTRLTVL.

The J gene is TRBJ2-7, the V gene TRBV6-5, with a weak D call TRBD2 (6 bases). Germline loops: CDR1 MNHEY, CDR2 SVGAGI. The CDR3 has 11 amino acids. The V gene lost 7 bases and the J gene lost 9 bases, with 13 bases spanning the gap. The CDR3 sequence: CASTETRAQYF. The CDR3 DNA reads TGTGCCAGCACCGAGACTAGAGCGCAGTACTTC.

The chain couples TRBV4-1 to TRBJ1-6; D unclear. The ends were cut back, 0 bases at V and 4 bases at J, with 7 bases in the middle. The germline CDR1 and CDR2 sequences are MGHRA and YSYEKL. CDR3 length equals 15 residues. As DNA, the CDR3 is TGCGCCAGCAGCCAAGATCGCCCTTATAATTCACCCCTCCACTTT. Amino acid sequence: CASSQDRPYNSPLHF.

This clone has a single count. The CDR3 region has the DNA TGTGCCAGTAGTAGTGTCGGCTCCTACGAGCAGTACTTC. Amino acid sequence: CASSSVGSYEQYF. The V and J genes are TRBV19 and TRBJ2-7; D call uncertain. CDR1 is LNHDA and CDR2 is SQIVND in the germline V gene (reference sequence). With 4 bases removed from V and 0 bases from J, the gap between germline ends came to 7 bases. This CDR3 has 13 residues.

The chain joins TRBV24-1 to TRBJ2-1; TRBD1 aligns across 9 bases. Trimming at V came to 3 bases and at J to 5 bases, leaving 7 bases not matched to a gene. Germline CDR1 and CDR2: KGHDR and SFDVKD. This CDR3 comprises 16 residues. The CDR3 region has the DNA TGTGCCACCAGTGATCTCCGGGACAGGGCGAACAATGAGCAGTTCTTC. Encoded protein: CATSDLRDRANNEQFF.

This rearrangement joins TRBV7-3 to TRBJ2-4, with TRBD2 identical over 9 bases. This CDR3 comprises 16 residues. J was trimmed by 7 bases and V by 2 bases; bases with no gene match: 9. Germline CDR1 SGHTA, CDR2 FQGTGA. The CDR3 DNA reads as TGTGCCAGCAGCTTAGGGAACCTAGCGGGACGTAACATTCAGTACTTC. This sequence encodes CASSLGNLAGRNIQYF.

The chain is built from TRBV18 and TRBJ2-6; D not certain. CDR1 and CDR2 from the germline V gene are KGHSH and LQKENI. V shed 3 bases and J shed 0 bases, with 12 bases lying between them. CDR3 length: 17 amino acids. The CDR3 protein is CASSPRQQVSGANVLTF. The CDR3 bases are TGTGCCAGCTCACCTCGGCAGCAGGTCTCTGGGGCCAACGTCCTGACTTTC.

The V call is TRBV13, the J call TRBJ2-1, with 9 bases lining up with TRBD1. Germline V gene sequence: CDR1 PRHDT, CDR2 FYEKMQ (reference sequence). The CDR3 consists of 14 residues. V shed 5 bases, J shed 8 bases, and the junction held 7 bases outside the gene matches. The CDR3 sequence: CASSPGQGFYEQFF. In nucleotides, the CDR3 is TGTGCCAGCAGCCCGGGACAGGGTTTCTATGAGCAGTTCTTC.

On this clone: Other nucleotide sequences from this sample produce the same CDR3. The chain uses TRBV6-5 and TRBJ2-7, with 9 bases aligning to TRBD1. CDR1 MNHEY and CDR2 SVGAGI come from the germline V gene. With V trimmed by 7 bases and J by 3 bases, 4 bases remained unmatched. There are 13 residues in the CDR3. CDR3 coding DNA: TGTGCCAGCACCGGGACAGGGCTCTACGAGCAGTACTTC. The encoded protein is CASTGTGLYEQYF.

The chain combines TRBV28 with TRBJ2-3; D is unresolved. The CDR3 is made up of 12 amino acids. Per the germline V gene, CDR1 is MDHEN and CDR2 is SYDVKM. V was pared by 2 bases and J by 5 bases, with 5 bases between. The CDR3: CASSLIEDTQYF. The CDR3 coding sequence is TGTGCCAGCAGTTTAATAGAAGATACGCAGTATTTT. Supplemented by reference TRBV28 and TRBJ2-3, the full variable domain reads DVKVTQSSRYLVKRTGEKVFLECVQDMDHENMFWYRQDPGLGLRLIYFSYDVKMKEKGDIPEGYSVSREKKERFSLILESASTNQTSMYLCASSLIEDTQYFGPGTRLTVL.

V usage is TRBV6-5 and J usage is TRBJ1-1; D might be TRBD1 (6 bases). V lost 10 bases, J lost 3 bases, and 15 bases lay in between. Germline lookup yields CDR1 MNHEY and CDR2 SVGAGI. This CDR3 is built from 13 residues. CDR3 loop: CAIRRGADTEAFF. The CDR3 DNA reads as TGTGCCATAAGACGGGGGGCGGACACTGAAGCTTTCTTT.

The gene calls are TRBV9 and TRBJ2-2, with D possibly being TRBD2 (5 bases). V gave up 4 bases and J gave up 2 bases, with 15 bases separating them. This CDR3 is built from 16 residues. Germline V gives CDR1 SGDLS, CDR2 YYNGEE. As DNA, the CDR3 is TGTGCCAGCAGCCCACCTACTAGGTACAACACCGGGGAGCTGTTTTTT. This translates into CASSPPTRYNTGELFF.

J is TRBJ2-5 and V is TRBV6-2 or TRBV6-3; D possibly matches TRBD1 or TRBD2 (5 bases each). The germline V and J ends were trimmed by 6 bases and 1 base, with 6 bases remaining between them. CDR1 and CDR2 (germline): MNHEY, SVGEGT. The CDR3 spans 12 residues. CDR3 region: CASSGTQETQYF. The CDR3 nucleotides are TGTGCCAGCAGCGGGACCCAAGAGACCCAGTACTTC.

This clone was detected once. V gene TRBV7-2 combines with J gene TRBJ1-6; D not certain. Germline V lookup: CDR1 SGHTA, CDR2 FQGNSA. The CDR3 is made up of 15 amino acids. V was trimmed by 3 bases and J by 6 bases, leaving 12 bases between them. As DNA, the CDR3 is TGTGCCAGCAGCTTTGTTGACACGAGTAATTCACCCCTCCACTTT. Translation: CASSFVDTSNSPLHF.

This chain links TRBV5-1 with TRBJ2-2, with 7 bases fitting TRBD2. CDR3 length: 15 amino acids. Germline CDR1 and CDR2: SGHRS and YFSETQ. V was clipped by 5 bases and J by 5 bases; unmatched bases: 9. CDR3 loop: CASREASGGTGELFF. The CDR3 coding sequence is TGCGCCAGCAGAGAGGCTAGCGGAGGGACCGGGGAGCTGTTTTTT.

The chain uses TRBV6-2 or TRBV6-3 and TRBJ2-7; 11 positions agree with TRBD2. Per germline, CDR1 MNHEY and CDR2 SVGEGT. Trimming at V came to 5 bases and at J to 0 bases, leaving 0 bases not matched to a gene. CDR3 length: 14 residues. In DNA form, the CDR3 reads TGTGCCAGCAGTGGGACTAGCGGCTCCTACGAGCAGTACTTC. Translating gives CASSGTSGSYEQYF.

The rearrangement joins TRBV23-1 to TRBJ2-7; 8 bases match TRBD1. TRBV23-1 falls under the ORF class, with uncertain function. The CDR3 extends over 14 amino acids. Trimming took 3 bases from V and 7 from J; bases not matched to a gene: 8. In nucleotides, the CDR3 is TGCGCCAGCAGTCATTTGGACAGGGTAGGAGAGCAGTACTTC. Residues: CASSHLDRVGEQYF.

The V gene is TRBV27, the J gene TRBJ1-1; 7 bases are a match to TRBD1. Unmatched junction bases numbered 7, after V lost 6 bases and J lost 3 bases. The CDR3 is 14 residues long. Germline values: CDR1 MNHEY, CDR2 SMNVEV (reference sequence). CDR3 DNA: TGTGCCAGCAGGACCAATAGGGGGCACACTGAAGCTTTCTTT. Amino acids: CASRTNRGHTEAFF.

This chain uses TRBV6-2 or TRBV6-3 with TRBJ2-1; the match to TRBD1 covers 8 bases. J was trimmed by 6 bases and V by 4 bases; bases with no gene match: 11. The CDR3 runs 16 residues. Germline V CDR1 and CDR2: MNHEY, SVGEGT. DNA of the CDR3: TGTGCCAGCAGTTCTCCACGGACAGGGCTCACCAATGAGCAGTTCTTC. Encoded protein: CASSSPRTGLTNEQFF.

The DNA for the CDR3 is TGCGCCAGCAGCCAAGATCTTATCTGGACGGGGAACACCGGGGAGCTGTTTTTT. It specifies CASSQDLIWTGNTGELFF. The chain links TRBV4-3 to TRBJ2-2; no clear D gene. This CDR3 comprises 18 residues. V was cut by 0 bases and J by 1 base, with 15 bases left in between. The germline gives CDR1 LGHNA, CDR2 YSLEER.